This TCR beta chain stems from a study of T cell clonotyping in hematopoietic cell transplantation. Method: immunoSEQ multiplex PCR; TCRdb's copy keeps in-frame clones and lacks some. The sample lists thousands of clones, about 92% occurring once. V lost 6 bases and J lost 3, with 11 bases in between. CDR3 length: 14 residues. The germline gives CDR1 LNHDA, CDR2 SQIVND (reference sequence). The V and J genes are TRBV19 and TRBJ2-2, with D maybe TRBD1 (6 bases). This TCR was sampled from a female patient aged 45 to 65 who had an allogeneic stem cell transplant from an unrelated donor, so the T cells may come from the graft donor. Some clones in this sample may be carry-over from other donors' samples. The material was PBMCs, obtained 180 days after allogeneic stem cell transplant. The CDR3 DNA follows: TGTGCCAGTAGGATGGACAGACACACCGGGGAGCTGTTTTTT. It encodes CASRMDRHTGELFF.